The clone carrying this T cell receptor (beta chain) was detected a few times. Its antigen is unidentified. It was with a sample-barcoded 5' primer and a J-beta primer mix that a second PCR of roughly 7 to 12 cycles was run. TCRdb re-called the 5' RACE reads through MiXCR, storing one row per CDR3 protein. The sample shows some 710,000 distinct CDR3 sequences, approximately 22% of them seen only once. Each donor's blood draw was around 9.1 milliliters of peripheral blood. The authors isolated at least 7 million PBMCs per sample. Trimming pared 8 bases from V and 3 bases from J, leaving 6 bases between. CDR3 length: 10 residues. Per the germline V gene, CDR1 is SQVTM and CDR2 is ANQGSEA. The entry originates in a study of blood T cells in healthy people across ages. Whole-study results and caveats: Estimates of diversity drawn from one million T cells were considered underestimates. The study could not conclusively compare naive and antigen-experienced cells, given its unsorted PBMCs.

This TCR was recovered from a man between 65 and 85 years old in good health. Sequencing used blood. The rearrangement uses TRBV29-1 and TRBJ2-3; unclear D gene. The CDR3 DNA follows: TGCAGCACCCGGACAGATACGCAGTATTTT. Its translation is CSTRTDTQYF.